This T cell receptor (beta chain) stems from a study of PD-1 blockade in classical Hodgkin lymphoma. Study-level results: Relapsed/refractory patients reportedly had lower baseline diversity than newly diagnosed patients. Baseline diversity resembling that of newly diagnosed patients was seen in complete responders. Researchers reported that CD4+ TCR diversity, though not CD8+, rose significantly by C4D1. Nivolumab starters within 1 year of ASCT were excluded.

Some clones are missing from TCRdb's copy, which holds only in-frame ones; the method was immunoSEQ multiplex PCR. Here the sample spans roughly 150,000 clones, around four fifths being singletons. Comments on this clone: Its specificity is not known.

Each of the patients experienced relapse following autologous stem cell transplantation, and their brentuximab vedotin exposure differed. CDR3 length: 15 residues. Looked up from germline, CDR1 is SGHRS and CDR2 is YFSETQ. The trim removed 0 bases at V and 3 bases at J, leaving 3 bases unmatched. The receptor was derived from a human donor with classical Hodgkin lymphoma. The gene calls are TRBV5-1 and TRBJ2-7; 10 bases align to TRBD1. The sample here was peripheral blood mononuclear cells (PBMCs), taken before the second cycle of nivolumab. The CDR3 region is CASSLGGQGFYEQYF. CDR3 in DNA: TGCGCCAGCAGCTTGGGGGGACAGGGGTTCTACGAGCAGTACTTC. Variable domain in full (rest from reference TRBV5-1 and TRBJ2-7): KAGVTQTPRYLIKTRGQQVTLSCSPISGHRSVSWYQQTPGQGLQFLFEYFSETQRNKGNFPGRFSGRQFSNSRSEMNVSTLELGDSALYLCASSLGGQGFYEQYFGPGTRLTVT.